Listed below are T cell receptor beta chains from one sample, sequenced in a study of cytotoxic CD8 clonotypes in ibrutinib-treated CLL. Measured with immunoSEQ multiplex PCR; TCRdb has only the in-frame clones, and not every one. The repertoire has 50,000 to 60,000 clones, over 65% of them found once; the top ten carry about 20%. Sequencing was performed on PBMCs, taken after 24 months of ibrutinib treatment. The receptors originated from a human donor with chronic lymphocytic leukemia. The CDR3 runs from the conserved cysteine through the conserved F or W. Each record gives: J gene, V gene, clone size, D gene, CDR3 DNA, CDR3 protein. A D gene is named only where the DNA matches it firmly. Rows may omit the clone size; those that give it use once, few, many or a size class.

j_call: TRBJ2-7; v_call: TRBV5-8; clone_size: .; d_call: .; cdr3_nt: TGTGCCAGCAGCTTGGGACGGGTAACCTACGAGCAGTACTTC; cdr3_aa: CASSLGRVTYEQYF
j_call: TRBJ2-1; v_call: TRBV4-3; clone_size: medium-sized; d_call: TRBD2; cdr3_nt: TGCGCCAGCAGCCAAGATAGCGGGAGCTACAATGAGCAGTTCTTC; cdr3_aa: CASSQDSGSYNEQFF
j_call: TRBJ2-7; v_call: TRBV7-9; clone_size: .; d_call: TRBD2; cdr3_nt: TGTGCCAGCAGCTCAAGGACTAGCCCGAACTACGAGCAGTACTTC; cdr3_aa: CASSSRTSPNYEQYF
j_call: TRBJ1-2; v_call: TRBV27; clone_size: .; d_call: .; cdr3_nt: TGTGCCAGCAGTTTAAGGGGCAGGAACAACTATGGCTACACCTTC; cdr3_aa: CASSLRGRNNYGYTF
j_call: TRBJ2-7; v_call: TRBV5-4; clone_size: .; d_call: TRBD1; cdr3_nt: TGTGCCAGCAGCTTGGACAGGGGGGCGTCCTACGAGCAGTACTTC; cdr3_aa: CASSLDRGASYEQYF
j_call: TRBJ1-5; v_call: TRBV2; clone_size: few; d_call: .; cdr3_nt: TGTGCCAGCAGCTTGACAAGTCCCCAGCATTTT; cdr3_aa: CASSLTSPQHF
j_call: TRBJ2-1; v_call: TRBV29-1; clone_size: .; d_call: .; cdr3_nt: TGCAGCGTTGTTCCAGCGGGCAGGTCCTACAATGAGCAGTTCTTC; cdr3_aa: CSVVPAGRSYNEQFF
j_call: TRBJ2-3; v_call: TRBV5-1; clone_size: .; d_call: .; cdr3_nt: TGCGCCAGCAGCCCGGACCTCAGTGATACGCAGTATTTT; cdr3_aa: CASSPDLSDTQYF
j_call: TRBJ2-7; v_call: TRBV30; clone_size: .; d_call: .; cdr3_nt: TGTGCCTGGGACGGGGCCCAAACCCCCGAGCAGTACTTC; cdr3_aa: CAWDGAQTPEQYF
j_call: TRBJ1-1; v_call: TRBV6-5; clone_size: .; d_call: TRBD1; cdr3_nt: TGTGCCAGCAGTTACTTAAGGGGGCGTCGGACTGAAGCCTTCTTT; cdr3_aa: CASSYLRGRRTEAFF
j_call: TRBJ1-5; v_call: TRBV7-2; clone_size: once; d_call: .; cdr3_nt: TGTGCCAGCAGCTTAGACAGCAGCAATCAGCCCCAGCATTTT; cdr3_aa: CASSLDSSNQPQHF
j_call: TRBJ2-2; v_call: TRBV5-6; clone_size: .; d_call: TRBD2; cdr3_nt: TGTGCCACCCAGGGACTACAGAACACCGGGGAGCTGTTTTTT; cdr3_aa: CATQGLQNTGELFF
j_call: TRBJ1-2; v_call: TRBV19; clone_size: .; d_call: .; cdr3_nt: TGTGCCAGTAGTATTTCGGGGGCCGCTAACTATGGCTACACCTTC; cdr3_aa: CASSISGAANYGYTF
j_call: TRBJ2-7; v_call: TRBV27; clone_size: .; d_call: .; cdr3_nt: TGTGCCAGCAGTTTACAGGGCGCGTACGAGCAGTACTTC; cdr3_aa: CASSLQGAYEQYF
j_call: TRBJ1-4; v_call: TRBV29-1; clone_size: .; d_call: TRBD1; cdr3_nt: TGCAGCGCCCAGCGCGGGACAGGTGAAAAACTGTTTTTT; cdr3_aa: CSAQRGTGEKLFF
j_call: TRBJ1-1; v_call: TRBV27; clone_size: .; d_call: TRBD1; cdr3_nt: TGTGCCAGCAGCGGACAGGGGGTCACTGAAGCTTTCTTT; cdr3_aa: CASSGQGVTEAFF
j_call: TRBJ2-3; v_call: TRBV4-3; clone_size: .; d_call: .; cdr3_nt: TGCGCCAGCAGCCAAGATTTGACCGGGGCGCGGGTAGATACGCAGTATTTT; cdr3_aa: CASSQDLTGARVDTQYF
j_call: TRBJ2-1; v_call: TRBV2; clone_size: .; d_call: TRBD2; cdr3_nt: TGTGCCAGCAGAGGACTAGCGGGAGGGCCACATGAGCAGTTCTTC; cdr3_aa: CASRGLAGGPHEQFF
j_call: TRBJ2-3; v_call: TRBV10-3; clone_size: .; d_call: TRBD2; cdr3_nt: TGTGCCATCAGTGGACTAGCGGGAGTAGATACGCAGTATTTT; cdr3_aa: CAISGLAGVDTQYF
j_call: TRBJ2-7; v_call: TRBV7-2; clone_size: .; d_call: TRBD2; cdr3_nt: TGTGCCAGCAGCCCGGGACTAGCGGGAACCGGGCAGTACTTC; cdr3_aa: CASSPGLAGTGQYF
j_call: TRBJ2-3; v_call: TRBV6-1; clone_size: .; d_call: .; cdr3_nt: TGTGCCAGCAGGGCATCCACAGATACGCAGTATTTT; cdr3_aa: CASRASTDTQYF
j_call: TRBJ2-3; v_call: TRBV19; clone_size: .; d_call: TRBD2; cdr3_nt: TGTGCCAGTAGTATCGGGACTAGCGGGAGGAACACAGATACGCAGTATTTT; cdr3_aa: CASSIGTSGRNTDTQYF
j_call: TRBJ2-3; v_call: TRBV5-1; clone_size: .; d_call: .; cdr3_nt: TGCGCCAGCAGCCCCGGGACTTTCCGCCAAGGGGCGCAGTATTTT; cdr3_aa: CASSPGTFRQGAQYF
j_call: TRBJ2-7; v_call: TRBV7-2; clone_size: .; d_call: TRBD2; cdr3_nt: TGTGCCAGCAGCCCAGCGGGAAAAAACTACGAGCAGTACTTC; cdr3_aa: CASSPAGKNYEQYF
j_call: TRBJ2-1; v_call: TRBV7-2; clone_size: .; d_call: .; cdr3_nt: TGTGCCAGCAGCTTAGAGTGGGGAGTGGGGTTAGGAAGCTACAATGAGCAGTTCTTC; cdr3_aa: CASSLEWGVGLGSYNEQFF
j_call: TRBJ1-1; v_call: TRBV5-4; clone_size: .; d_call: TRBD1; cdr3_nt: TGTGCCAGCAGCTTGGAGGACAGGTCCGAAGCTTTCTTT; cdr3_aa: CASSLEDRSEAFF
j_call: TRBJ2-7; v_call: TRBV18; clone_size: .; d_call: .; cdr3_nt: TGTGCCAGCTCACCGCCGGGGTACGAGCAGTACTTC; cdr3_aa: CASSPPGYEQYF
j_call: TRBJ2-3; v_call: TRBV6-1; clone_size: few; d_call: .; cdr3_nt: TGTGCCAGCAGTGGGGGAGAGGGCACCACAGATACGCAGTATTTT; cdr3_aa: CASSGGEGTTDTQYF
j_call: TRBJ2-1; v_call: TRBV19; clone_size: .; d_call: TRBD2; cdr3_nt: TGTGCCAGTAGAAGACTAGCGGGAGTAAACTACAATGAGCAGTTCTTC; cdr3_aa: CASRRLAGVNYNEQFF
j_call: TRBJ1-2; v_call: TRBV5-1; clone_size: .; d_call: .; cdr3_nt: TGCGCCAGCAGCTTGGACAGCGTTTACTATGGCTACACCTTC; cdr3_aa: CASSLDSVYYGYTF
j_call: TRBJ2-1; v_call: TRBV14; clone_size: once; d_call: .; cdr3_nt: TGTGCCAGCAGCCCCGGCCTGGTACCGTCCTACAATGAGCAGTTCTTC; cdr3_aa: CASSPGLVPSYNEQFF
j_call: TRBJ2-7; v_call: TRBV5-6; clone_size: .; d_call: TRBD1; cdr3_nt: TGTGCCAGCAGCTCGGAAGACAGGGTGCAGTACTTC; cdr3_aa: CASSSEDRVQYF
j_call: TRBJ1-1; v_call: TRBV5-1; clone_size: .; d_call: .; cdr3_nt: TGCGCCAGCAGCCCGACCGTGGGGGCTGGAATTACTGAAGCTTTCTTT; cdr3_aa: CASSPTVGAGITEAFF